Listed here are 32 T cell receptor beta chains from one sample, sequenced in a study of T-cell memory formation after mild COVID-19. Each CDR3 protein gets one entry after TCRdb re-called the 5' RACE reads with MiXCR. The data hold about 260,000 distinct CDR3 sequences, with around 8% observed a single time. Sequences were obtained from PBMCs or a T cell subset sorted from them (not recorded which). These receptors all come from a man younger than 35 who had mild COVID-19 (a few samples of this study predate the infection). Cell type and time point are not known.

The V gene is TRBV7-8, the J gene TRBJ1-1; 7 bases line up with TRBD1. The CDR3 is made up of 15 amino acids. Germline V gives CDR1 SGHVS, CDR2 FQNEAQ. V dropped 1 base and J dropped 5; count of bases not matched to a gene: 7. The CDR3, as DNA: TGTGCCAGCAGCTTAGGGGCAGGGGGAAATACTGAAGCTTTCTTT. As protein: CASSLGAGGNTEAFF.

This clonotype showed up many times. This chain links TRBV29-1 with TRBJ2-5; 9 nucleotides agree with TRBD2. This CDR3 is 15 amino acids long. Per germline, CDR1 SQVTM and CDR2 ANQGSEA. With 7 bases clipped from V and 3 bases from J, the junction kept 12 bases outside the gene matches. The CDR3 DNA sequence: TGCAGCGGTGCCCCCGGGGCTAGCGGGGAAGAGACCCAGTACTTC. It translates to CSGAPGASGEETQYF.

The chain joins TRBV4-1 to TRBJ2-4, with D tentatively TRBD1 or TRBD2 (5 bases each). Germline V gene data show CDR1 as MGHRA and CDR2 as YSYEKL. The CDR3 is made up of 16 amino acids. Between the trimmed V and J ends, which lost 3 bases and 5 bases, there was a span of 17 bases. The CDR3: CASSHSTGAVENIQYF. The CDR3 nucleotides read TGCGCCAGCAGCCATTCAACCGGGGCCGTGGAAAACATTCAGTACTTC.

This clonotype was detected many times. The chain recombines TRBV20-1 with TRBJ2-7; either TRBD1 or TRBD2 may fit D (5 bases each). Germline V CDR1 and CDR2: DFQATT, SNEGSKA (reference sequence). Trimming cost V 3 bases and J 4 bases, with 10 bases left between them. The CDR3 extends over 12 amino acids. In nucleotides, the CDR3 is TGCAGTGCTAGTGTCAGGGAGTACGAGCAGTACGTC. This gives the protein CSASVREYEQYV.

This clonotype was seen only a few times. The chain is built from TRBV29-1 and TRBJ2-1, with a possible D match to TRBD1 (6 bases). The CDR3 loop spans 11 amino acids. CDR1 and CDR2 (germline): SQVTM, ANQGSEA. Trimming removed 7 bases at V and 8 bases at J, with 12 bases between. CDR3 DNA: TGCAGCGGGGGGCCCCCGGATGAGCAGTTCTTC. It is translated as CSGGPPDEQFF.

This clonotype was seen only a few times. The chain combines TRBV5-1 with TRBJ1-5; possible D gene TRBD1, 5 bases. Trimming took 0 bases from V and 7 from J, leaving 14 bases between them. There are 15 residues in the CDR3. Germline V gene lookup returns CDR1 SGHRS and CDR2 YFSETQ. The CDR3 reads CASSLGGGAGQPQHF. The CDR3 bases are TGCGCCAGCAGCTTGGGGGGCGGGGCGGGGCAGCCCCAGCATTTT.

The chain has TRBV5-1 and TRBJ2-7, with TRBD1 identical over 8 bases. Germline loops: CDR1 SGHRS, CDR2 YFSETQ. This CDR3 region has 14 residues. J was trimmed by 4 bases and V by 4 bases; bases with no gene match: 7. The CDR3 sequence is CASSQGASIYEQYF. CDR3 bases: TGCGCCAGCAGCCAGGGGGCGTCCATTTACGAGCAGTACTTC. The full variable domain, with the rest looked up from reference TRBV5-1 and TRBJ2-7, is KAGVTQTPRYLIKTRGQQVTLSCSPISGHRSVSWYQQTPGQGLQFLFEYFSETQRNKGNFPGRFSGRQFSNSRSEMNVSTLELGDSALYLCASSQGASIYEQYFGPGTRLTVT.

The gene calls are TRBV4-3 and TRBJ1-4, with D tentatively TRBD1 (5 bases). V was shortened by 5 bases and J by 2 bases, with 12 bases between the two germline ends. Germline lookup yields CDR1 LGHNA and CDR2 YSLEER. The CDR3 length is 15 residues. CDR3 bases: TGCGCCAGCAGCGGGGGTGTGCGCACTAATGAAAAACTGTTTTTT. Its protein is CASSGGVRTNEKLFF.

Ten or more counts support this clonotype. The CDR3 region is CSAREGLRGMTPYQETQYF. The DNA for the CDR3 is TGCAGTGCTAGAGAGGGGTTGCGGGGGATGACACCGTACCAAGAGACCCAGTACTTC. This rearrangement joins TRBV20-1 to TRBJ2-5; 7 nucleotides match TRBD2. Germline V gene lookup returns CDR1 DFQATT and CDR2 SNEGSKA (reference sequence). V was pared by 0 bases and J by 0 bases, with 16 bases of the junction left unmatched. The CDR3 loop spans 19 amino acids.

This clonotype was seen ten or more times. The rearrangement links TRBV7-3 to TRBJ2-7; D remains unclear. The CDR3 consists of 13 residues. The ends were cut back, 1 base at V and 5 bases at J, with 9 bases in the middle. Germline assignment: CDR1 SGHTA and CDR2 FQGTGA. The CDR3 DNA follows: TGTGCCAGCAGCTTAAGTCGGGCCCACGAGCAGTACTTC. Translation: CASSLSRAHEQYF.

This clonotype was found many times. The chain couples TRBV5-1 to TRBJ2-4, with D perhaps matching TRBD1 (5 bases). CDR3 length: 13 amino acids. V dropped 6 bases and J dropped 6 bases, with 13 bases sitting between them. Germline V gene data show CDR1 as SGHRS and CDR2 as YFSETQ. The CDR3 DNA reads as TGCGCCAGCACCGACAGCGTTCCAAACATTCAGTACTTC. Its protein is CASTDSVPNIQYF.

This clonotype was seen a few times. This rearrangement joins TRBV7-9 to TRBJ2-4; D might be TRBD2 (5 bases). Per the germline V gene, CDR1 is SEHNR and CDR2 is FQNEAQ (reference sequence). The CDR3 covers 15 residues. V gave up 2 bases and J gave up 7 bases, with 15 bases separating them. CDR3 nucleotides: TGTGCCAGCAGCTTAACCCACTTGGCTAGCAACATTCAGTACTTC. Its translation is CASSLTHLASNIQYF.

This clonotype was seen more than once but under ten times. This chain links TRBV4-2 with TRBJ2-7; weak D call: TRBD1 (6 bases). Trimming stripped 0 bases from V and 4 bases from J, with 16 bases between. The germline CDR1 and CDR2 sequences are LGHNA and YNFKEQ. This CDR3 region has 16 residues. The CDR3 nucleotides read TGTGCCAGCAGCCAAGATCTAGTGACAGGTCAATACGAGCAGTACTTC. Translation: CASSQDLVTGQYEQYF.

The V and J genes are TRBV5-1 and TRBJ2-2; D not resolved. This CDR3 comprises 15 residues. Deletions cut 3 bases from V and 2 bases from J, with 11 bases between. Germline CDR1 reads SGHRS; CDR2 reads YFSETQ. The CDR3, as DNA: TGCGCCAGCAGCTATCCGGGTGAAAACACCGGGGAGCTGTTTTTT. Amino acids: CASSYPGENTGELFF.

This clonotype was seen at least ten times. V is TRBV4-2 and J is TRBJ2-1, with D perhaps TRBD2 (6 bases). V lost 3 bases to trimming and J lost 10 bases, with 10 bases between them. The germline V gene has CDR1 LGHNA and CDR2 YNFKEQ. The CDR3 is 12 residues long. CDR3 coding DNA: TGTGCCAGCAGCCAGGGGGGTCGGGAGCAGTTCTTC. Encoded protein: CASSQGGREQFF.

This clonotype was counted at least ten times. This chain uses TRBV20-1 with TRBJ2-7; 8 nucleotides match TRBD1. The CDR3 consists of 14 residues. V was clipped by 2 bases and J by 3 bases; unmatched bases: 6. Germline assignment: CDR1 DFQATT and CDR2 SNEGSKA (reference sequence). The CDR3 DNA reads TGCAGTGCTAGACCACCGGACAGGGACTACGAGCAGTACGTC. Translating it yields CSARPPDRDYEQYV.

This clonotype was seen at least ten times. The genes are TRBV7-9 and TRBJ2-1, with D possibly TRBD2 on 6 matching bases. The CDR3 runs 13 residues. The V and J ends lost 5 bases and 8 bases respectively, with 13 bases between them. Germline-derived CDR1 and CDR2 are SEHNR and FQNEAQ (reference sequence). This CDR3 is CASSAMGGHEQFF. Here the CDR3 DNA reads TGTGCCAGCAGCGCCATGGGGGGACATGAGCAGTTCTTC.

Here the CDR3 reads CASSLGQGGREQYV. The CDR3 DNA sequence: TGCGCCAGCAGCTTGGGGCAGGGTGGCAGGGAGCAGTACGTC. The chain couples TRBV5-1 to TRBJ2-7; tentative D call: TRBD1 (5 bases). Germline values: CDR1 SGHRS, CDR2 YFSETQ. The V end was cut by 0 bases, the J end by 7 bases, with 14 bases between. This CDR3 has 14 residues.

A note on this clonotype: The junction differs from germline at one of its ends, possibly a read error. V usage is TRBV7-7 and J usage is TRBJ2-5, with 7 positions matching TRBD2. Germline CDR1 reads SSHAT; CDR2 reads FNYEAQ (reference sequence). CDR3 length: 14 amino acids. The CDR3: CASSSYGGGETQYF. CDR3 coding DNA: TGTGCTAGCAGCTCATATGGGGGAGGGGAGACCCAGTACTTC.

The chain is built from TRBV15 and TRBJ1-1; D not certain. Germline V CDR1 and CDR2: LNHNV, YYDKDF (reference sequence). The V end lost 0 bases, the J end lost 0 bases, and 11 bases lay between the germline ends. The CDR3 is 16 residues long. CDR3 nucleotide sequence: TGTGCCACCAGCAGAGATCGCCAGTCACTGAACACTGAAGCTTTCTTT. Its translation is CATSRDRQSLNTEAFF.

This clonotype was recorded a few times. The chain uses TRBV7-9 and TRBJ1-3; D perhaps matches TRBD1 (5 bases). There are 15 residues in the CDR3. Germline V gene data show CDR1 as SEHNR and CDR2 as FQNEAQ (reference sequence). Trimming pared 4 bases from V and 2 bases from J, leaving 12 bases between. DNA for the CDR3: TGTGCCAGCAGCTCCCCGGCAGGGCCTGGAAACACCATATATTTT. This encodes CASSSPAGPGNTIYF.

This clonotype was seen repeatedly, ten times or more. V gene TRBV15 combines with J gene TRBJ2-1; tentative D call: TRBD1 (6 bases). V was shortened by 7 bases and J by 3 bases, with 13 bases between the two germline ends. Germline V gene sequence: CDR1 LNHNV, CDR2 YYDKDF (reference sequence). The CDR3 consists of 14 residues. The CDR3 reads CATTSATGYNEQFF. In DNA, the CDR3 is TGTGCCACCACCTCCGCGACAGGCTACAATGAGCAGTTCTTC.

This chain links TRBV3-1 with TRBJ2-7; TRBD2 might be the D (7 bases). Germline-derived CDR1 and CDR2 are LGHDT and YNNKEL (reference sequence). With 8 bases removed from V and 2 bases from J, the gap between germline ends came to 16 bases. This CDR3 is 14 amino acids long. The CDR3 loop reads CASGRGGSTYEQYF. CDR3 DNA: TGTGCCAGCGGAAGGGGGGGGAGTACCTACGAGCAGTACTTC.

This chain joins TRBV6-5 and TRBJ2-7, with TRBD1 identical over 7 bases. CDR1 and CDR2 from the germline V gene are MNHEY and SVGAGI. The CDR3 is 14 amino acids. V trimming: 6 bases; J trimming: 1 base; junction bases outside the gene matches: 6. DNA of the CDR3: TGTGCCAGCAGCCTCCGGGACAGTTCCTACGAGCAGTACTTC. Its translation is CASSLRDSSYEQYF.

The chain couples TRBV20-1 to TRBJ1-6; D possibly corresponds to TRBD1 (5 bases). The CDR3 is 15 amino acids. The germline V and J ends were trimmed by 0 bases and 9 bases, with 15 bases remaining between them. Germline loops: CDR1 DFQATT, CDR2 SNEGSKA (reference sequence). CDR3 sequence reads: CSARDGAETTSPLHF. In DNA form, the CDR3 reads TGCAGTGCTAGAGATGGGGCAGAGACGACTTCACCCCTCCACTTT.

This clonotype appeared a few times. V and J are TRBV5-1 and TRBJ1-2; D not resolved. The length of the CDR3 is 14 residues. Trimming stripped 4 bases from V and 8 bases from J, with 18 bases between. Germline lookup yields CDR1 SGHRS and CDR2 YFSETQ. The CDR3 DNA sequence: TGCGCCAGCAGCCCGGGAGAAGGCAGTGGCGGCTACACCTTC. Protein sequence: CASSPGEGSGGYTF.

The sample holds a few counts of this clonotype. V usage is TRBV27 and J usage is TRBJ2-4, with D perhaps given as TRBD1 or TRBD2 (5 bases each). This CDR3 region has 14 residues. Germline CDR1 is MNHEY and CDR2 is SMNVEV (reference sequence). Between the trimmed V and J ends, which lost 10 bases and 3 bases, there was a span of 16 bases. The CDR3 coding sequence is TGTGCCACCAAGGGACCCCGGGGCAAAAACATTCAGTACTTC. Translating gives CATKGPRGKNIQYF.

This chain connects TRBV28 to TRBJ2-3, with 11 bases matching TRBD2. Per germline, CDR1 MDHEN and CDR2 SYDVKM. The CDR3 length is 15 residues. The V segment lost 5 bases and the J segment 5 bases; nucleotides outside the gene matches: 6. As DNA, the CDR3 is TGTGCCAGCAGTCGGTCTAGCGGGGGGAGAGATACGCAGTATTTT. This encodes CASSRSSGGRDTQYF.

This clonotype was detected only a few times. V and J are TRBV10-3 and TRBJ2-3; D not certain. The CDR3 consists of 18 residues. V was cut by 2 bases and J by 8 bases, with 26 bases left in between. CDR1 ENHRY and CDR2 SYGVKD come from the germline V gene. The CDR3 DNA sequence: TGTGCCATCAGTGAGCCGGATTCGATATTGACCCTTCTTACTACGCAGTATTTT. Protein product: CAISEPDSILTLLTTQYF.

This clonotype was recorded many times. This sequence joins TRBV5-1 and TRBJ2-1; 11 nucleotides line up with TRBD2. V was clipped by 7 bases and J by 3 bases; unmatched bases: 12. Looked up from germline, CDR1 is SGHRS and CDR2 is YFSETQ. The CDR3 runs 17 residues. CDR3 in DNA: TGCGCCAGCCTACGTGGGACTAGCGGCACCCTCTACAATGAGCAGTTCTTC. Its protein product is CASLRGTSGTLYNEQFF. Full variable domain (rest looked up from reference TRBV5-1 and TRBJ2-1): KAGVTQTPRYLIKTRGQQVTLSCSPISGHRSVSWYQQTPGQGLQFLFEYFSETQRNKGNFPGRFSGRQFSNSRSEMNVSTLELGDSALYLCASLRGTSGTLYNEQFFGPGTRLTVL.

The chain has TRBV7-2 and TRBJ2-1, with no clear D. The germline CDR1 and CDR2 sequences are SGHTA and FQGNSA. This CDR3 region has 14 residues. V dropped 5 bases and J dropped 6 bases, with 14 bases sitting between them. CDR3 nucleotide sequence: TGTGCCAGCAGCGCCGGGTTCTTAGGCAATGAGCAGTTCTTC. Protein product: CASSAGFLGNEQFF.

The sample holds many counts of this clonotype. The rearrangement links TRBV5-6 to TRBJ2-1, with TRBD2 identical over 9 bases. The trim removed 0 bases at V and 8 bases at J, leaving 6 bases unmatched. Germline CDR1 SGHDT, CDR2 YYEEEE. The CDR3 sequence is 15 residues long. CDR3 loop: CASSLAGLASDEQFF. CDR3 nucleotide sequence: TGTGCCAGCAGCTTGGCCGGACTAGCGTCGGATGAGCAGTTCTTC.